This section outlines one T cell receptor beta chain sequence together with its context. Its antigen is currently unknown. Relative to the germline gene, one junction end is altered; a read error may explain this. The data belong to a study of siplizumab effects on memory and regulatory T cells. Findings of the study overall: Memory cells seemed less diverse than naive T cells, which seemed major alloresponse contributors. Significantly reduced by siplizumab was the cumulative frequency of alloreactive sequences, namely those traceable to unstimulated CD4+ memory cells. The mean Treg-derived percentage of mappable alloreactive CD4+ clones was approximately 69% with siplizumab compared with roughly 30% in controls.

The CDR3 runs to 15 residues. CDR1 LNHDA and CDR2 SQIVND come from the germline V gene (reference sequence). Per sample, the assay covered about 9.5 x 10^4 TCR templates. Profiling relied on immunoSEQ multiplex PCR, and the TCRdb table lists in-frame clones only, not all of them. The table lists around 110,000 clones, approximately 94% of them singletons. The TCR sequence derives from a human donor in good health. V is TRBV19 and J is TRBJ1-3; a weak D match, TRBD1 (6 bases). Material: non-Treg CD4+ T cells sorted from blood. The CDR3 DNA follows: TGTGCCAGTAGTAAAGGACAGATCTCTGGCAACACCATATATTTT. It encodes CASSKGQISGNTIYF.